The subject of this entry is one T cell receptor (beta chain). What it binds is unknown. Each CDR3 protein gets one entry in TCRdb, which reprocessed the 5' RACE reads and gives no DNA. The record lists 200,000 to 250,000 distinct CDR3 sequences, of which the ten most abundant hold roughly 7.1%. These data are taken from a study of monozygotic twins with inflammatory bowel disease. Study-level points and caveats: IBD patients had lower TCRbeta diversity (inverse Simpson) than healthy co-twins.

The CDR3 runs 15 residues. The sample was blood. The clonotype originates from a human donor with ulcerative colitis or Crohn's disease, or a healthy co-twin of an affected twin (not recorded which). The V and J genes are TRBV12-3 or TRBV12-4 and TRBJ1-6. CDR3 loop: CASSSLDGVNSPLHF.